This T cell receptor (beta chain) was documented in a study of identical twins. Findings of the study overall: Zero-insertion findings could be partly confounded by invariant cells (MAIT and iNKT cells). Without tracking the same donors, conclusions rested on cross-sectional statistical analysis.

Germline lookup yields CDR1 DFQATT and CDR2 SNEGSKA (reference sequence). V lost 6 bases, J lost 9 bases, and 11 bases stayed unmatched. This CDR3 spans 15 amino acids. Each CDR3 protein gets one entry after TCRdb re-called the 5' RACE reads with MiXCR. Found here are about 210,000 distinct CDR3 sequences, about a tenth of them singletons; the top ten hold 5.1%. Regarding this clonotype: Its antigen remains unidentified.

The chain has TRBV20-1 and TRBJ2-1, with 13 bases that match TRBD2. This clonotype was obtained from a woman aged 18-30 years in good health. The sample comprised memory (CD45RO+) T cells sorted from blood. CDR3 DNA sequence: TGCAGTGCCCACCTTACTAGCGGGGGGGCGCGTGAGCAGTTCTTC. Residues: CSAHLTSGGAREQFF.